The T cell receptor (beta chain) described here comes from a study of control samples from healthy donors and cancer patients. Measured with immunoSEQ multiplex PCR; TCRdb has only the in-frame clones, and not every one. The sample contains around 94,000 clones, under 95% of which appear only once. Trimming removed 4 bases from V and 8 bases from J; junction bases left unmatched: 13. The CDR3 is 16 residues long. Germline CDR1 SEHNR, CDR2 FQNEAQ (reference sequence). This chain connects TRBV7-9 to TRBJ1-3; 8 bases are a match to TRBD1. What was sequenced was blood. This receptor was obtained from a woman aged 18 to 35 in good health. CDR3 sequence (DNA): TGTGCCAGCAGCTCGGACAGGGTTCGGATTCGAGACACCATATATTTT. This codes for CASSSDRVRIRDTIYF.